This record covers a single TCR beta chain. As yet, its antigen is unknown. The CDR3 is 12 residues long. Germline V gene data show CDR1 as MNHEY and CDR2 as SMNVEV (reference sequence). V was pared by 8 bases and J by 8 bases, with 13 bases between. This sample is drawn from a study of shared clonotypes between healthy human individuals. HIV-negative, healthy adults without recent acute infections or vaccinations were the donors. The study, taken as a whole, reports: Limitation of the genetic and exposure-history diversity represented came from the few donors.

An assay was performed, and its level was deep. When replicate PCRs were run on unsorted PBMC, they used around 0.3 ug DNA, approximately 30,000 T cell genomes. Only in-frame clones appear in the TCRdb table, and some are missing; sequencing was by immunoSEQ multiplex PCR. The table shows about 560,000 clones, with roughly 79% occurring only once. The TCR was taken from a woman between 40 and 55 years old in good health. Some clones in this sample may be carry-over from other donors' samples. The rearrangement uses TRBV27 and TRBJ2-1; D call uncertain. The sample was PBMCs. The CDR3 is CASGPIGDEQFF. CDR3 in DNA: TGTGCCAGCGGGCCTATCGGCGATGAGCAGTTCTTC.